The 25 T cell receptor beta chains given below trace back to one sample, sequenced in a study of blood T cell repertoires in COVID-19 (dated by TCRdb to the early 2020s). Library generation was performed with the immunoSEQ multiplex PCR assay. In its TCRdb copy, this immuneACCESS table keeps in-frame sequences only and misses some clones. Where compared with another copy, unresolved V genes explain less than half of these, and the others have no known cause. In all, the sample holds roughly 250,000 clones, and roughly 83% of those were seen once. The ten largest clones add up to 2% to 2.5% of the sample. The specimen sequenced was PBMCs or T cells enriched from blood (not recorded which). The receptors stem from a woman aged 50 to 60 who had recovered from COVID-19.

This chain links TRBV11-2 with TRBJ2-2; 8 bases line up with TRBD1. Per germline, CDR1 SGHAT and CDR2 FQNNGV. The CDR3 is made up of 16 amino acids. J lost 3 bases, V lost 5 bases, and 8 bases had no gene match. This CDR3 reads CASSRRDRLDTGELFF. The CDR3 nucleotides are TGTGCCAGCAGCAGAAGGGACAGGTTGGACACCGGGGAGCTGTTTTTT.

The chain is built from TRBV28 and TRBJ2-5; 8 bases align to TRBD2. The CDR3 is 15 amino acids. The V and J ends lost 7 bases and 6 bases, in that order; junction bases with no gene match: 13. Germline CDR1 is MDHEN and CDR2 is SYDVKM. The CDR3 sequence is CASTPRGGARKTQYF. The DNA for the CDR3 is TGTGCCAGCACCCCCCGGGGGGGCGCCCGAAAGACCCAGTACTTC.

The gene calls are TRBV6-2 or TRBV6-3 and TRBJ1-5; TRBD1 is a possible D gene (6 bases). V lost 6 bases and J lost 2, with 14 bases in between. Germline values: CDR1 MNHEY, CDR2 SVGEGT. The CDR3 runs 15 residues. The CDR3 is CASSPQQGRNQPQHF. CDR3 nucleotide sequence: TGTGCCAGCAGCCCACAACAGGGCCGCAATCAGCCCCAGCATTTT.

V is TRBV7-2 and J is TRBJ2-7; D not certain. V lost 5 bases to trimming and J lost 3 bases, with 14 bases between them. The germline V gene has CDR1 SGHTA and CDR2 FQGNSA. This CDR3 spans 14 amino acids. CDR3 sequence: CASSLQPLLYEQYF. As DNA, the CDR3 is TGTGCCAGCAGCCTACAGCCTCTACTCTACGAGCAGTACTTC.

The chain joins TRBV19 to TRBJ2-6; 10 bases agree with TRBD1. The germline V gene encodes CDR1 LNHDA and CDR2 SQIVND (reference sequence). V shed 5 bases and J 4 bases; nucleotides not matched to a gene: 8. This CDR3 is 17 amino acids long. CDR3 sequence reads: CASSPTGTGAGANVLTF. The CDR3 DNA sequence: TGTGCCAGTAGTCCCACCGGGACAGGGGCCGGGGCCAACGTCCTGACTTTC.

The DNA of the CDR3 is TGTGCCACCAGCGTCGGTGGTGGGGGCCCCTCTTCCTACGAGCAGTACTTC. Residues: CATSVGGGGPSSYEQYF. The chain couples TRBV24-1 to TRBJ2-7, with a possible D match to TRBD1 (6 bases). Deletions cut 7 bases from V and 1 base from J, with 22 bases between. The CDR3 consists of 17 residues. In germline, CDR1 is KGHDR, CDR2 SFDVKD.

This clone is a singleton in its sample. V gene TRBV6-6 combines with J gene TRBJ1-2; 7 bases agree with TRBD1. J lost 4 bases, V lost 1 base, and 3 bases had no gene match. CDR1 is MNHNY and CDR2 is SVGAGI in the germline V gene (reference sequence). This CDR3 spans 14 amino acids. CDR3 nucleotide sequence: TGTGCCAGCAGTTACTGGCAGGGGGGCTATGGCTACACCTTC. Amino acids: CASSYWQGGYGYTF.

This clone was seen many times. This sequence joins TRBV7-2 and TRBJ1-5; the D gene is possibly TRBD1 (5 bases). Germline CDR1 SGHTA, CDR2 FQGNSA. The CDR3 consists of 15 residues. Trimming removed 3 bases at V and 1 base at J, with 10 bases between. The CDR3 is CASSFGHNSNQPQHF. CDR3 bases: TGTGCCAGCAGCTTCGGACACAACAGCAATCAGCCCCAGCATTTT.

This sequence joins TRBV5-7 and TRBJ1-5; a weak D match, TRBD1 (5 bases). TRBV5-7 is marked as an open reading frame, function uncertain. V lost 2 bases and J 0 bases, leaving 15 bases between the germline ends. CDR3 size: 17 residues. This CDR3 reads CASSFGKQEYSNQPQHF. DNA for the CDR3: TGTGCCAGCAGCTTCGGAAAACAGGAATATAGCAATCAGCCCCAGCATTTT.

This clone was observed a handful of times. The chain carries TRBV7-2 and TRBJ1-2; tentatively, D is TRBD1 (5 bases). Per the germline V gene, CDR1 is SGHTA and CDR2 is FQGNSA. Trimming removed 5 bases at V and 4 bases at J, with 17 bases between. The CDR3 covers 15 residues. The CDR3 region is CASSPDRGLGYGYTF. CDR3 DNA sequence: TGTGCCAGCAGCCCAGACCGGGGGTTAGGCTATGGCTACACCTTC.

A few counts support this clone. The chain joins TRBV9 to TRBJ2-7, with 11 bases identical to TRBD1. The trim removed 0 bases at V and 7 bases at J, leaving 3 bases unmatched. This CDR3 spans 14 amino acids. Germline CDR1 is SGDLS and CDR2 is YYNGEE. The CDR3 DNA reads as TGTGCCAGCAGCGTAGGGACAGGGGGCGATGAGCAGTACTTC. The encoded protein is CASSVGTGGDEQYF.

The chain carries TRBV29-1 and TRBJ2-5; tentative D call: TRBD1 (6 bases). This CDR3 region has 12 residues. The germline V and J ends were trimmed by 6 bases and 3 bases, with 11 bases remaining between them. CDR1 is SQVTM and CDR2 is ANQGSEA in the germline V gene. CDR3 bases: TGCAGCGTCGACGACAGGAAAGAGACCCAGTACTTC. It is translated as CSVDDRKETQYF. The entire variable domain, with the rest obtained from reference TRBV29-1 and TRBJ2-5, is as follows: SAVISQKPSRDICQRGTSLTIQCQVDSQVTMMFWYRQQPGQSLTLIATANQGSEATYESGFVIDKFPISRPNLTFSTLTVSNMSPEDSSIYLCSVDDRKETQYFGPGTRLLVL.

V is TRBV7-2 and J is TRBJ2-5; TRBD2 is a possible D gene (5 bases). CDR1 is SGHTA and CDR2 is FQGNSA in the germline V gene. This CDR3 is 13 amino acids long. Trimming took off 1 base at V and 2 bases at J, with 5 bases between the two ends. Here the CDR3 DNA reads TGTGCCAGCAGCTTAGGGGAGCAAGAGACCCAGTACTTC. Protein sequence: CASSLGEQETQYF.

The rearrangement joins TRBV2 to TRBJ1-1, with a weak D call TRBD1 (5 bases). With 3 bases removed from V and 3 bases from J, the gap between germline ends came to 8 bases. The CDR3 is 13 amino acids. Per the germline V gene, CDR1 is SNHLY and CDR2 is FYNNEI. CDR3 DNA: TGTGCCAGCAGTGAGGGAGGGGACACTGAAGCTTTCTTT. Protein sequence: CASSEGGDTEAFF.

The chain combines TRBV9 with TRBJ2-1, with 10 bases identical to TRBD2. V dropped 4 bases and J dropped 5; count of bases not matched to a gene: 12. The CDR3 consists of 17 residues. Germline V gene sequence: CDR1 SGDLS, CDR2 YYNGEE. CDR3 DNA sequence: TGTGCCAGCAGCACTCGAGCGGGAGGGCCTTCCCACAATGAGCAGTTCTTC. It yields the protein CASSTRAGGPSHNEQFF. The entire variable domain, with the rest obtained from reference TRBV9 and TRBJ2-1, is as follows: DSGVTQTPKHLITATGQRVTLRCSPRSGDLSVYWYQQSLDQGLQFLIQYYNGEERAKGNILERFSAQQFPDLHSELNLSSLELGDSALYFCASSTRAGGPSHNEQFFGPGTRLTVL.

The genes are TRBV18 and TRBJ1-2; 11 nucleotides agree with TRBD1. V gave up 1 base and J gave up 5 bases; unmatched junction bases: 3. The CDR3 totals 15 residues. Germline assignment: CDR1 KGHSH and CDR2 LQKENI. The CDR3 reads CASSPRTGGGYGYTF. CDR3 bases: TGTGCCAGCTCACCACGGACAGGGGGCGGTTATGGCTACACCTTC.

This chain uses TRBV12-3 or TRBV12-4 with TRBJ2-7; 7 bases line up with TRBD1. The CDR3 contains 13 residues. Trimming took 4 bases from V and 2 from J; bases not matched to a gene: 2. The CDR3 DNA reads TGTGCCAGCAGTTGGGACAGACCCTACGAGCAGTACTTC. Translating gives CASSWDRPYEQYF.

This clone has more than one count but fewer than ten. This chain connects TRBV4-2 to TRBJ1-5; 7 bases map to TRBD1. There are 13 residues in the CDR3. Germline assignment: CDR1 LGHNA and CDR2 YNFKEQ. V dropped 3 bases and J dropped 7; count of bases not matched to a gene: 3. As DNA, the CDR3 is TGTGCCAGCAGCCACACAGGGGAACAGCCCCAGCATTTT. It is translated as CASSHTGEQPQHF.

This chain uses TRBV7-3 with TRBJ2-3; TRBD2 agrees at 12 bases. J gave up 2 bases and V 5 bases, and 11 bases lay outside the gene matches. CDR3 length: 18 residues. Per germline, CDR1 SGHTA and CDR2 FQGTGA. This chain's CDR3 is CASSPTPPSGGATDTQYF. In DNA form, the CDR3 reads TGTGCCAGCAGCCCTACCCCTCCTAGCGGGGGGGCCACAGATACGCAGTATTTT. Filled out from reference TRBV7-3 and TRBJ2-3, the complete variable domain reads GAGVSQTPSNKVTEKGKYVELRCDPISGHTALYWYRQSLGQGPEFLIYFQGTGAADDSGLPNDRFFAVRPEGSVSTLKIQRTERGDSAVYLCASSPTPPSGGATDTQYFGPGTRLTVL.

V and J are TRBV25-1 and TRBJ2-7; 16 nucleotides align to TRBD2. Trimming took 3 bases from V and 2 from J; bases not matched to a gene: 7. Germline V lookup: CDR1 MGHDK, CDR2 SYGVNS. The CDR3 spans 18 residues. CDR3 residues: CASSEPGLAGGDPYEQYF. As DNA, the CDR3 is TGTGCCAGCAGTGAGCCGGGACTAGCGGGAGGGGACCCCTACGAGCAGTACTTC.

This chain links TRBV5-1 with TRBJ2-2; D perhaps matches TRBD1 (5 bases). This CDR3 has 14 residues. The V gene lost 4 bases and the J gene lost 1 base, with 8 bases spanning the gap. Germline loops: CDR1 SGHRS, CDR2 YFSETQ. The CDR3, as DNA: TGCGCCAGCAGCCAAACAGGGAACACCGGGGAGCTGTTTTTT. The encoded protein is CASSQTGNTGELFF.

The table lists this clone with a count of one. This chain links TRBV18 with TRBJ2-7, with D perhaps matching TRBD1 (5 bases). Germline V gene data show CDR1 as KGHSH and CDR2 as LQKENI. The V end lost 4 bases, the J end lost 3 bases, and 16 bases lay between the germline ends. This CDR3 is built from 15 residues. CDR3 loop: CASSRKPDIDYEQYF. CDR3 coding DNA: TGTGCCAGCTCACGGAAGCCGGACATAGACTACGAGCAGTACTTC.

This clone showed up just once. The chain links TRBV28 to TRBJ2-1; 11 bases are a match to TRBD1. The CDR3 spans 15 residues. V shed 5 bases, J shed 6 bases, and the junction held 6 bases outside the gene matches. Germline CDR1 is MDHEN and CDR2 is SYDVKM. Here the CDR3 DNA reads TGTGCCAGCAGTAACGGACAGGGGGCGATCAATGAGCAGTTCTTC. Protein sequence: CASSNGQGAINEQFF.

A single count supports this clone. The chain links TRBV28 to TRBJ1-4; 7 nucleotides line up with TRBD1. Germline V gene sequence: CDR1 MDHEN, CDR2 SYDVKM. The V segment lost 7 bases and the J segment 8 bases; nucleotides outside the gene matches: 7. There are 13 residues in the CDR3. CDR3 sequence (DNA): TGTGCCAGCACAACAGGGGTGAGGGAAAAACTGTTTTTT. As protein: CASTTGVREKLFF.

V gene TRBV28 combines with J gene TRBJ1-5; D remains ambiguous. Trimming cost V 5 bases and J 9 bases, with 8 bases left between them. This CDR3 has 11 residues. In germline, CDR1 is MDHEN, CDR2 SYDVKM. The CDR3 coding sequence is TGTGCCAGCAGTGGTAGCCGGCCCCAGCATTTT. Translated, it gives CASSGSRPQHF.